In its sample, the clone carrying this T cell receptor (beta chain) was seen many times. This entry comes from a study of identical twins' blood T cells. Sample barcodes were added at both library ends during cDNA synthesis. Via MiXCR, TCRdb re-called the 5' RACE reads, giving one row per CDR3 protein. Here the sample spans hundreds of thousands of distinct CDR3 sequences, 25% to 35% being singletons. CDR1 is SGHRS, CDR2 YFSETQ, per germline. Trimming pared 5 bases from V and 8 bases from J, leaving 13 bases between. The CDR3 covers 13 residues. Six healthy women, forming three identical twin pairs, donated samples.

The rearrangement links TRBV5-1 to TRBJ1-4, with D unclear. The source is a woman between 18 and 50 years old in good health. Sequenced material: PBMCs. The CDR3 spells CASSWRDTEKLFF. Written as DNA, the CDR3 is TGCGCCAGCAGTTGGAGGGATACCGAAAAACTGTTTTTT.